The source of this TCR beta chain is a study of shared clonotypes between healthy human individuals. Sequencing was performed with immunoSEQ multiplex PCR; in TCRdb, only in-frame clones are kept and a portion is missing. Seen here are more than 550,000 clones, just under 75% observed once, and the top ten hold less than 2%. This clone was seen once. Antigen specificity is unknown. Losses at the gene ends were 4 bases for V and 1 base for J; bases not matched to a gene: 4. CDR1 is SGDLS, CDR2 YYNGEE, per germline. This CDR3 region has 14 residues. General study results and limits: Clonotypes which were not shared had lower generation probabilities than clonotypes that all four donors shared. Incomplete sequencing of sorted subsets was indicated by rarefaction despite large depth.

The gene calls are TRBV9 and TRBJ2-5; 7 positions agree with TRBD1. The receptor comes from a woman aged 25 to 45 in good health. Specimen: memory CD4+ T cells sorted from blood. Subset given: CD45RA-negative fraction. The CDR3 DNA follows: TGTGCCAGCAGCTCCCGGACAGGCCAAGAGACCCAGTACTTC. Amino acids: CASSSRTGQETQYF.